The 27 T cell receptor beta chains presented below share a single source sample, sequenced in a study of Ad26.COV2.S vaccination and SARS-CoV-2 variants. Treatment noted: roughly 19 received Ad26.COV2.S at low or high dose, single or two shots; 5 received placebo; per-sample allocation not given. Collection of samples fell on day 63 after the first vaccine or placebo injection. This table comes from immunoSEQ multiplex PCR, and its TCRdb copy is limited to in-frame clones, with some not included. Of some 500,000 clones in the sample, roughly 87% were seen once. The source was peripheral blood, collected in a trial of Ad26.COV2.S vaccine versus placebo. The source of these receptors is a person aged 18 to 65 who received the Ad26.COV2.S COVID-19 vaccine or a placebo.

V is TRBV20-1 and J is TRBJ2-3, with no clear D. CDR3 size: 14 residues. CDR1 is DFQATT and CDR2 is SNEGSKA in the germline V gene (reference sequence). The V end lost 3 bases, the J end lost 5 bases, and 15 bases lay between the germline ends. Here the CDR3 DNA reads TGCAGTGCTAGTAGGCCTGAGATCAAAGATACGCAGTATTTT. It yields the protein CSASRPEIKDTQYF.

The chain combines TRBV6-5 with TRBJ1-2; 8 nucleotides match TRBD1. This CDR3 region has 15 residues. Germline V gene data show CDR1 as MNHEY and CDR2 as SVGAGI. The V gene end was trimmed by 4 bases and the J gene end by 4 bases; junction bases not matched to a gene: 8. The CDR3 DNA is TGTGCCAGCAGTTCCGAGGACAGGGCTTCCTATGGCTACACCTTC. It is translated as CASSSEDRASYGYTF.

V usage is TRBV3-1 (or the pseudogene TRBV3-2) and J usage is TRBJ1-5; no reliable D call. Germline lookup yields CDR1 LGHDT and CDR2 YNNKEL (reference sequence). V lost 3 bases to trimming and J lost 11 bases, with 14 bases between them. The length of the CDR3 is 13 residues. The CDR3 here is CASSHEGRGTQHF. CDR3 DNA: TGTGCCAGCAGCCATGAAGGCCGGGGTACCCAGCATTTT.

The chain carries TRBV12-3 or TRBV12-4 and TRBJ2-1; 7 nucleotides agree with TRBD1. V was clipped by 3 bases and J by 9 bases; unmatched bases: 5. This CDR3 has 13 residues. The CDR3 is CASSFQGVIEQFF. The CDR3 bases are TGTGCCAGCAGTTTCCAGGGGGTCATTGAGCAGTTCTTC.

There are a few counts of this clone. CDR3: CASSIGPGDYEQFF. The CDR3 region has the DNA TGTGCCAGCAGCATCGGCCCGGGGGACTATGAGCAGTTCTTC. V usage is TRBV11-3 and J usage is TRBJ2-1, with D perhaps TRBD2 (6 bases). With 5 bases removed from V and 8 bases from J, the gap between germline ends came to 16 bases. The CDR3 sequence is 14 residues long. The germline V gene encodes CDR1 SGHNT and CDR2 YENEEA.

The chain couples TRBV18 to TRBJ2-7; D gene unclear. The germline V gene has CDR1 KGHSH and CDR2 LQKENI. The V end was cut by 0 bases, the J end by 6 bases, with 9 bases between. This CDR3 contains 13 residues. The CDR3 region has the DNA TGTGCCAGCTCACCACCGGGTCCGGCCGAGCAGTACTTC. Encoded protein: CASSPPGPAEQYF.

The J gene is TRBJ1-3, the V gene TRBV11-3; D unclear. V lost 1 base, J lost 1 base, and 11 bases lay in between. Germline V gene lookup returns CDR1 SGHNT and CDR2 YENEEA. The CDR3 runs to 16 residues. As DNA, the CDR3 is TGTGCCAGCAGCTTAGTCAGTTCAGTTTCTGGAAACACCATATATTTT. It codes for CASSLVSSVSGNTIYF.

The chain couples TRBV5-5 to TRBJ1-5; 8 bases are a match to TRBD1. V lost 4 bases to trimming and J lost 9 bases; unmatched junction nucleotides: 3. This CDR3 is 12 amino acids long. Germline V gene sequence: CDR1 SGHKS, CDR2 YYEKEE (reference sequence). CDR3 in amino acids: CASSTTGGPQHF. The CDR3 DNA is TGTGCCAGCAGCACTACAGGGGGGCCCCAGCATTTT.

This chain uses TRBV3-1 (or the pseudogene TRBV3-2) with TRBJ1-4; TRBD1 matches at 11 bases. The CDR3 consists of 19 residues. Germline lookup yields CDR1 LGHDT and CDR2 YNNKEL (reference sequence). Trimming cost V 3 bases and J 6 bases; bases outside gene matches: 15. Here the CDR3 DNA reads TGTGCCAGCAGCCAGACTCTCCGGGACAGGGGGGCCCGTCATGAAAAACTGTTTTTT. It specifies CASSQTLRDRGARHEKLFF.

The CDR3 loop is CASSPAGVEQFF. In nucleotides, the CDR3 is TGTGCCAGCTCACCTGCGGGTGTTGAGCAGTTCTTC. The V and J genes are TRBV18 and TRBJ2-1; a possible D gene is TRBD2 (5 bases). Germline assignment: CDR1 KGHSH and CDR2 LQKENI. V was trimmed by 3 bases and J by 9 bases, leaving 9 bases between them. The CDR3 has 12 amino acids.

V usage is TRBV7-2 and J usage is TRBJ2-3; 13 bases agree with TRBD2. Germline V lookup: CDR1 SGHTA, CDR2 FQGNSA. The CDR3 consists of 17 residues. Unmatched junction bases numbered 8, after V lost 7 bases and J lost 1 base. The CDR3 is CASTGTSGDARTDTQYF. CDR3 nucleotide sequence: TGTGCCAGCACCGGGACTAGCGGGGACGCCCGCACAGATACGCAGTATTTT.

The chain combines TRBV5-1 with TRBJ2-6; 8 bases align to TRBD1. The CDR3 runs 16 residues. Germline V gene lookup returns CDR1 SGHRS and CDR2 YFSETQ. V was pared by 4 bases and J by 4 bases, with 7 bases of the junction left unmatched. The CDR3 DNA reads as TGCGCCAGCAGCCGGGACAGGTTAGCCGGGGCCAACGTCCTGACTTTC. Residues: CASSRDRLAGANVLTF.

The J gene is TRBJ2-7, the V gene TRBV7-6, with 9 positions matching TRBD1. J lost 3 bases, V lost 2 bases, and 5 bases had no gene match. Germline CDR1 and CDR2: SGHVS and FNYEAQ. The CDR3 is 15 amino acids. Here the CDR3 DNA reads TGTGCCAGCAGCTTATGGGACAGGGACTTCTACGAGCAGTACTTC. This sequence encodes CASSLWDRDFYEQYF.

The chain combines TRBV5-1 with TRBJ2-3, with D hard to call. This CDR3 has 14 amino acids. Trimming shortened V by 4 bases and J by 2 bases, and 11 bases separated the two germline ends. Germline assignment: CDR1 SGHRS and CDR2 YFSETQ. This CDR3 is CASSRAEVTDTQYF. Written as DNA, the CDR3 is TGCGCCAGCAGCCGGGCCGAAGTCACAGATACGCAGTATTTT.

V is TRBV5-1 and J is TRBJ1-6; D gene unclear. Germline loops: CDR1 SGHRS, CDR2 YFSETQ. CDR3 length: 12 amino acids. The V gene lost 4 bases and the J gene lost 7 bases, with 6 bases spanning the gap. CDR3 loop: CASSRSNSPLHF. The CDR3 DNA is TGCGCCAGCAGCCGATCAAATTCACCCCTCCACTTT. The whole variable domain, filled in from reference TRBV5-1 and TRBJ1-6, reads KAGVTQTPRYLIKTRGQQVTLSCSPISGHRSVSWYQQTPGQGLQFLFEYFSETQRNKGNFPGRFSGRQFSNSRSEMNVSTLELGDSALYLCASSRSNSPLHFGNGTRLTVT.

The chain employs TRBV29-1 and TRBJ1-2, with 11 bases identical to TRBD1. With 6 bases clipped from V and 7 bases from J, the junction kept 10 bases outside the gene matches. The length of the CDR3 is 14 residues. Looked up from germline, CDR1 is SQVTM and CDR2 is ANQGSEA. CDR3 loop: CSVSGTGGLGGYTF. The CDR3 DNA reads as TGCAGCGTGTCCGGGACAGGGGGTCTGGGTGGCTACACCTTC.

The chain joins TRBV4-2 to TRBJ2-4, with D perhaps matching TRBD2 (6 bases). CDR3 length: 11 residues. The germline V and J ends were trimmed by 3 bases and 16 bases, with 13 bases remaining between them. Germline-derived CDR1 and CDR2 are LGHNA and YNFKEQ. DNA of the CDR3: TGTGCCAGCAGCCACGGGGGTAATCTCTACTTC. It specifies CASSHGGNLYF.

The rearrangement links TRBV19 to TRBJ1-5, with a tentative D call TRBD1 (6 bases). This CDR3 is built from 15 residues. Germline assignment: CDR1 LNHDA and CDR2 SQIVND (reference sequence). Trimming took 5 bases from V and 0 from J, leaving 11 bases between them. CDR3: CASSLGAYSNQPQHF. DNA for the CDR3: TGTGCCAGTAGTCTGGGGGCTTATAGCAATCAGCCCCAGCATTTT.

The CDR3 sequence is CASSLGQVPYEQYF. As DNA, the CDR3 is TGTGCCAGCAGCTTGGGCCAGGTCCCCTACGAGCAGTACTTC. The genes are TRBV5-6 and TRBJ2-7, with D hard to call. V lost 0 bases and J 2 bases, leaving 9 bases between the germline ends. Germline lookup yields CDR1 SGHDT and CDR2 YYEEEE. This CDR3 spans 14 amino acids.

This chain connects TRBV27 to TRBJ1-3; D is undetermined. The germline V and J ends were trimmed by 2 bases and 2 bases, with 7 bases remaining between them. CDR1 is MNHEY and CDR2 is SMNVEV in the germline V gene (reference sequence). The CDR3 length is 14 residues. The CDR3 DNA reads as TGTGCCAGCAGTTTAAAGTTCACTGGAAACACCATATATTTT. Residues: CASSLKFTGNTIYF.

The rearrangement joins TRBV4-3 to TRBJ1-1; possibly TRBD1 for D (5 bases). The CDR3 is 16 residues long. CDR1 and CDR2 (germline): LGHNA, YSLEER. Trimming left V 1 base short and J 0 bases short, with 12 bases between. The CDR3 DNA sequence: TGCGCCAGCAGCCAAGGGGCGGACAATATGAACACTGAAGCTTTCTTT. Translation gives CASSQGADNMNTEAFF.

The rearrangement uses TRBV7-9 and TRBJ2-2; D is uncertain. The CDR3 has 11 residues. Trimming took off 5 bases at V and 9 bases at J, with 7 bases between the two ends. Germline V gene lookup returns CDR1 SEHNR and CDR2 FQNEAQ (reference sequence). The CDR3 loop is CASSLFRELFF. The CDR3, as DNA: TGTGCCAGCAGCCTATTCCGGGAGCTGTTTTTT.

V is TRBV20-1 and J is TRBJ2-7, with TRBD1 identical over 9 bases. The CDR3 has 11 amino acids. CDR1 is DFQATT, CDR2 SNEGSKA, per germline (reference sequence). After removal of 3 bases from V and 12 bases from J, the junction contained 6 bases not matched to a gene. The CDR3, as DNA: TGCAGTGCTAGGTATCCGGGACAGGGGTACTTC. Translated, it gives CSARYPGQGYF.

The chain couples TRBV18 to TRBJ2-5, with D perhaps matching TRBD1 (6 bases). Germline V gene sequence: CDR1 KGHSH, CDR2 LQKENI. Trimming left V 0 bases short and J 5 bases short, with 13 bases between. The CDR3 sequence is 15 residues long. The CDR3 is CASSPPIGGRETQYF. The CDR3 DNA reads as TGTGCCAGCTCACCACCGATAGGGGGACGCGAGACCCAGTACTTC. The entire variable domain, with the rest obtained from reference TRBV18 and TRBJ2-5, is as follows: NAGVMQNPRHLVRRRGQEARLRCSPMKGHSHVYWYRQLPEEGLKFMVYLQKENIIDESGMPKERFSAEFPKEGPSILRIQQVVRGDSAAYFCASSPPIGGRETQYFGPGTRLLVL.

The chain uses TRBV19 and TRBJ2-6; the D gene is possibly TRBD1 (6 bases). The CDR3 loop spans 17 amino acids. Germline loops: CDR1 LNHDA, CDR2 SQIVND (reference sequence). With 9 bases removed from V and 0 bases from J, the gap between germline ends came to 18 bases. The CDR3 DNA reads as TGTGCCAGCGAACCCAGGGGTCCAATCTCTGGGGCCAACGTCCTGACTTTC. Its translation is CASEPRGPISGANVLTF.

The chain uses TRBV24-1 and TRBJ1-2, with D uncertain. V dropped 7 bases and J dropped 3 bases, with 8 bases sitting between them. The CDR3 runs 12 residues. Germline V CDR1 and CDR2: KGHDR, SFDVKD. CDR3 amino acids: CATSEPDYGYTF. The CDR3 region has the DNA TGTGCCACCAGCGAACCCGACTATGGCTACACCTTC.

This clone was observed once. The CDR3 coding sequence is TGTGCCAGCAGTGGGCAGGGGAATTCACCCCTCCACTTT. Translating it yields CASSGQGNSPLHF. The chain couples TRBV5-4 to TRBJ1-6; TRBD1 is a possible D gene (6 bases). V was shortened by 5 bases and J by 7 bases, with 10 bases between the two germline ends. Germline values: CDR1 SGHNT, CDR2 YYREEE (reference sequence). The CDR3 extends over 13 amino acids.